This is a list of T cell receptor beta chains from one sample in a study of shared clonotypes between healthy human individuals. Assay used: immunoSEQ multiplex PCR; TCRdb lists only in-frame clones, some missing. The sample records about 600,000 clones, around 97% being singletons. The sample taken for sequencing was naive CD4+ T cells sorted from blood. All receptors come from a woman aged 25 to 39 in good health. Each CDR3 is given with its conserved first and last residue. Each record gives: V gene, D gene, clone size, J gene, CDR3 protein, CDR3 DNA. The D gene is left open where the match is weak. A row's size may be missing; if present it is once, few, many or a size class.

TRBV5-4	NA	NA	TRBJ1-2	CASRPRSLEGDGYTF	TGTGCCAGCAGACCCAGATCGCTGGAGGGGGATGGCTACACCTTC
TRBV11-2	NA	NA	TRBJ2-2	CASSLARPNTGELFF	TGTGCCAGCAGCTTAGCTAGGCCCAACACCGGGGAGCTGTTTTTT
TRBV2	NA	once	TRBJ2-3	CASFGDTQYF	TGTGCCAGCTTCGGTGACACGCAGTATTTT
TRBV5-4	TRBD2	NA	TRBJ2-7	CASSLASSGRYEQYF	TGTGCCAGCAGCTTGGCCTCTAGCGGGAGGTACGAGCAGTACTTC
TRBV25-1	TRBD1	NA	TRBJ1-4	CASSNHRGTNEKLFF	TGTGCCAGCAGTAACCACAGGGGAACTAATGAAAAACTGTTTTTT
TRBV18	NA	once	TRBJ1-5	CASSPAADGQPQHF	TGTGCCAGCTCACCGGCGGCAGACGGACAGCCCCAGCATTTT
TRBV4-2	TRBD2	NA	TRBJ2-1	CASSQEPHGRPGVLAGASYNEQFF	TGTGCCAGCAGCCAAGAGCCTCACGGCCGTCCAGGGGTCCTAGCGGGAGCCTCCTACAATGAGCAGTTCTTC
TRBV7-9	NA	NA	TRBJ1-2	CASSLAGRESYGYTF	TGTGCCAGCAGCTTAGCAGGGAGGGAGAGCTATGGCTACACCTTC
TRBV27	NA	NA	TRBJ2-4	CASSLPTEPRDIQYF	TGTGCCAGCAGTTTACCGACGGAGCCCCGGGACATTCAGTACTTC
TRBV18	TRBD1	NA	TRBJ2-1	CASSPTETGILLTSYNEQFF	TGTGCCAGCTCACCCACAGAGACAGGGATACTACTTACCTCCTACAATGAGCAGTTCTTC
TRBV4-1	NA	NA	TRBJ1-4	CASSQVLGEKLFF	TGCGCCAGCAGCCAAGTGCTGGGTGAAAAACTGTTTTTT
TRBV6-5	NA	once	TRBJ2-1	CASSYSWPYNEQFF	TGTGCCAGCAGTTACTCTTGGCCCTACAATGAGCAGTTCTTC
TRBV19	TRBD2	NA	TRBJ2-2	CASTGTSVDTGELFF	TGTGCCAGTACCGGGACTAGCGTGGACACCGGGGAGCTGTTTTTT
TRBV28	NA	NA	TRBJ2-3	CASSLLGGRLETQYF	TGTGCCAGCAGTTTATTGGGGGGCCGATTGGAGACGCAGTATTTT
TRBV5-1	TRBD2	NA	TRBJ2-3	CASSRPGTSGRTSLDTQYF	TGCGCCAGCAGCCGCCCCGGGACTAGCGGGAGGACTAGCCTAGATACGCAGTATTTT
TRBV6-6	TRBD1	NA	TRBJ2-5	CASSDDRVYWETQYF	TGTGCCAGCAGTGACGACAGGGTATATTGGGAGACCCAGTACTTC
TRBV12-1	NA	NA	TRBJ2-7	CASSLSHPSLEQYF	TGTGCCAGCAGCCTCTCCCACCCCTCCCTCGAGCAGTACTTC
TRBV4-2	TRBD1	once	TRBJ2-1	CASSQDLWGRDRGYEQFF	TGTGCCAGCAGCCAAGATCTTTGGGGGAGGGACAGGGGTTATGAGCAGTTCTTC
TRBV11-1	NA	NA	TRBJ1-1	CASSLTQSEAFF	TGTGCCAGCAGCTTAACGCAGTCTGAAGCTTTCTTT
TRBV5-1	NA	NA	TRBJ1-1	CASSFSAVNTEAFF	TGCGCCAGCAGCTTCTCGGCCGTGAACACTGAAGCTTTCTTT
TRBV7-9	TRBD2	NA	TRBJ2-7	CASSLAAGEEQYF	TGTGCCAGCAGCTTAGCGGCGGGAGAAGAGCAGTACTTC
TRBV29-1	NA	NA	TRBJ2-1	CSAPRRDRDILAGAGEQFF	TGCAGCGCCCCAAGGCGGGACAGGGATATTCTAGCGGGAGCGGGTGAGCAGTTCTTC
TRBV7-2	NA	NA	TRBJ2-1	CATEQGVLGYNEQFF	TGTGCCACAGAACAGGGAGTCTTAGGGTACAATGAGCAGTTCTTC
TRBV5-6	NA	NA	TRBJ2-3	CASSLQGSDTQYF	TGTGCCAGCAGCTTACAGGGCTCAGATACGCAGTATTTT
TRBV28	NA	NA	TRBJ2-1	CASTLTSSRGNEQFF	TGTGCCAGCACCCTGACCTCATCGAGAGGTAATGAGCAGTTCTTC
TRBV28	TRBD1	NA	TRBJ1-1	CASSPGDRVTTEAFF	TGTGCCAGCAGTCCCGGGGACAGGGTGACAACTGAAGCTTTCTTT
TRBV5-1	TRBD2	NA	TRBJ2-5	CASSYLAGSRPQETQYF	TGCGCCAGCAGCTACCTAGCGGGATCCCGGCCCCAAGAGACCCAGTACTTC
TRBV6-6	TRBD1	NA	TRBJ2-7	CAIRRQGGEQYF	TGTGCCATCCGTAGACAGGGGGGCGAGCAGTACTTC
TRBV11-2	TRBD1	NA	TRBJ2-1	CASSLGGQGVVQFF	TGTGCCAGCAGCTTAGGGGGACAGGGAGTAGTGCAGTTCTTC
TRBV27	NA	NA	TRBJ2-6	CASIGLGSGANVLTF	TGTGCCAGCATCGGACTGGGCTCTGGGGCCAACGTCCTGACTTTC
TRBV5-1	NA	NA	TRBJ1-1	CASSFGASAEAFF	TGCGCCAGCAGCTTTGGAGCTAGTGCTGAAGCTTTCTTT
TRBV2	TRBD1	NA	TRBJ2-7	CASRGQGSSYEQYF	TGTGCCAGCAGAGGACAGGGATCCTCATACGAGCAGTACTTC
TRBV5-5	NA	NA	TRBJ1-1	CASSIGLENTEAFF	TGTGCCAGCAGCATTGGACTAGAAAACACTGAAGCTTTCTTT
TRBV10-3	NA	NA	TRBJ1-1	CAISESETREGKTEAFF	TGTGCCATCAGTGAGTCGGAAACGCGGGAAGGAAAAACTGAAGCTTTCTTT
TRBV7-9	TRBD2	NA	TRBJ2-3	CASSSPILAGNTDTQYF	TGTGCCAGCAGCTCTCCCATACTAGCGGGAAACACAGATACGCAGTATTTT
TRBV7-8	TRBD1	NA	TRBJ1-3	CASSLPVGQAMSGNTIYF	TGTGCCAGCAGCTTACCCGTAGGACAGGCAATGTCCGGAAACACCATATATTTT
TRBV6-1	TRBD2	NA	TRBJ2-7	CASRTAAGVPYEQYF	TGTGCCAGCAGGACGGCAGCGGGAGTACCCTACGAGCAGTACTTC
TRBV18	TRBD1	NA	TRBJ1-3	CASSPSGQANSGNTIYF	TGTGCCAGCTCACCCTCGGGACAGGCGAACTCTGGAAACACCATATATTTT
TRBV9	TRBD2	once	TRBJ2-1	CASSVGGLAGFGNEQFF	TGTGCCAGCAGCGTAGGGGGACTAGCGGGATTCGGGAATGAGCAGTTCTTC
TRBV30	TRBD1	NA	TRBJ1-6	CAWSPGTGGSPLHF	TGTGCCTGGAGTCCCGGGACAGGGGGTTCACCCCTCCACTTT
TRBV2	NA	NA	TRBJ1-4	CASSTGPLDEKLFF	TGTGCCAGCAGTACGGGCCCCTTGGATGAAAAACTGTTTTTT
TRBV7-2	NA	NA	TRBJ2-1	CASSLGGVRHNEQFF	TGTGCCAGCAGCTTAGGGGGAGTTCGTCACAATGAGCAGTTCTTC
TRBV11-3	NA	NA	TRBJ2-1	CASSLGWEQFF	TGTGCCAGCAGCTTAGGTTGGGAGCAGTTCTTC
TRBV28	NA	once	TRBJ1-5	CASSLQSGEIRPQHF	TGTGCCAGCAGTTTGCAGTCGGGTGAGATCAGGCCCCAGCATTTT
TRBV27	TRBD1	NA	TRBJ1-2	CASSLSGQIYGYTF	TGTGCCAGCAGTTTATCGGGACAGATCTATGGCTACACCTTC
TRBV19	TRBD1	once	TRBJ2-2	CASSIKGGDTGELFF	TGTGCCAGTAGTATCAAAGGGGGCGACACCGGGGAGCTGTTTTTT
TRBV28	TRBD2	NA	TRBJ2-1	CASSYRLAGFNEQFF	TGTGCCAGCAGTTATCGACTAGCGGGGTTCAATGAGCAGTTCTTC
TRBV11-2	TRBD1	NA	TRBJ2-1	CASSLGGQGAYNEQFF	TGTGCCAGCAGCTTAGGGGGACAGGGGGCATACAATGAGCAGTTCTTC